This is a list of T cell receptor beta chains from one sample in a study of CD8 T cells in ankylosing spondylitis. TCRdb reprocessed the 5' RACE reads with MiXCR, giving one entry per CDR3 protein. The table lists 800,000 to 900,000 distinct CDR3 sequences, about 12% of them singletons. Material for sequencing was blood, either unsorted or a sorted T cell fraction (not recorded which). Every receptor here comes from a male donor with ankylosing spondylitis. The CDR3 runs from the conserved cysteine through the conserved F or W. Fields, in order: J gene, D gene, V gene, clone size, CDR3 protein, CDR3 DNA. D genes are given only for firm matches. Expanded clones are given a class, and other clones once, few, many or no size at all.

TRBJ2-3 | TRBD1 | TRBV2 | NA | CASIRTGGDTQYF | TGTGCCAGCATTAGGACAGGGGGAGATACGCAGTATTTT
TRBJ2-1 | NA | TRBV9 | few | CASSVGGGSGLYNEQFF | TGTGCCAGCAGCGTAGGAGGAGGAAGCGGGCTTTACAATGAGCAGTTCTTC
TRBJ2-5 | NA | TRBV4-1 | NA | CASSQGRDPQETQYF | TGCGCCAGCAGCCAAGGGAGGGATCCTCAAGAGACCCAGTACTTC
TRBJ2-1 | TRBD2 | TRBV29-1 | many | CSVVSPSGIYEQFF | TGCAGCGTTGTATCGCCTAGCGGGATATATGAGCAGTTCTTC
TRBJ2-7 | NA | TRBV20-1 | NA | CSASAGSVLYEQYF | TGCAGTGCTAGTGCCGGGTCGGTTCTCTACGAGCAGTACTTC
TRBJ2-1 | NA | TRBV5-1 | few | CASSLRGSGNEQFF | TGCGCCAGCAGTTTGCGGGGTTCCGGCAATGAGCAGTTCTTC
TRBJ2-3 | NA | TRBV15 | few | CATSRVLELPDTQYF | TGTGCCACCAGCAGAGTTCTAGAACTCCCAGATACGCAGTATTTT
TRBJ1-2 | NA | TRBV2 | NA | CASSELVKGEGYTF | TGTGCCAGCAGTGAACTTGTGAAGGGGGAAGGCTACACCTTC
TRBJ2-5 | TRBD1 | TRBV5-1 | NA | CASSPRGQQETQYF | TGCGCCAGCAGCCCCCGGGGACAGCAAGAGACCCAGTACTTC
TRBJ1-5 | NA | TRBV7-8 | few | CASSISGQNSNQPQHF | TGTGCCAGCAGCATATCCGGACAGAATAGCAATCAGCCCCAGCATTTT
TRBJ2-7 | TRBD2 | TRBV18 | NA | CASSPDPSGPYEQYF | TGTGCCAGCTCACCCGACCCTAGCGGACCCTACGAGCAGTACTTC
TRBJ2-3 | NA | TRBV4-3 | few | CASSQGDSLNTQYF | TGCGCCAGCAGCCAAGGGGATAGCCTGAATACGCAGTATTTT
TRBJ2-3 | TRBD2 | TRBV9 | NA | CASSVDPAGRADTQYF | TGTGCCAGCAGCGTAGATCCAGCGGGGAGAGCAGATACGCAGTATTTT
TRBJ2-1 | NA | TRBV5-1 | NA | CASKRDSSYNEQFF | TGCGCCTCGAAGCGGGACAGCTCCTACAATGAGCAGTTCTTC
TRBJ1-1 | TRBD1 | TRBV7-3 | NA | CASRPQGASTEAFF | TGTGCCAGCAGACCTCAGGGGGCTTCCACTGAAGCTTTCTTT
TRBJ2-5 | TRBD1 | TRBV20-1 | few | CSAPATGQQETQYF | TGCAGTGCCCCGGCTACGGGACAGCAAGAGACCCAGTACTTC
TRBJ2-7 | NA | TRBV20-1 | many | CSARPFRGGYEQYF | TGCAGTGCTAGGCCCTTCAGGGGGGGCTACGAGCAGTACTTC
TRBJ1-5 | TRBD1 | TRBV20-1 | few | CSALTGGRGNQPQHF | TGCAGTGCTCTAACAGGGGGCAGGGGCAATCAGCCCCAGCATTTT
TRBJ1-1 | NA | TRBV7-2 | NA | CASSLAATDTEAFF | TGTGCCAGCAGCTTAGCAGCCACAGACACTGAAGCTTTCTTT
TRBJ1-2 | NA | TRBV6-5 | NA | CASSYSVGTVGYGYTF | TGTGCCAGCAGTTACTCGGTGGGGACCGTGGGCTATGGCTACACCTTC
TRBJ2-7 | NA | TRBV6-6 | NA | CASSPGVHEQYF | TGTGCCAGCAGCCCCGGAGTCCACGAGCAGTACTTC
TRBJ2-3 | NA | TRBV7-2 | many | CASSFRGADTQYF | TGTGCCAGCAGCTTTAGGGGAGCGGATACGCAGTATTTT
TRBJ1-5 | NA | TRBV12-3/TRBV12-4 | many | CASSFLDRGNQPQHF | TGTGCCAGCAGTTTCCTGGACAGAGGCAATCAGCCCCAGCATTTT
TRBJ2-7 | NA | TRBV7-2 | many | CASSPTWGEQYF | TGTGCCAGCAGCCCCACGTGGGGCGAGCAGTACTTC
TRBJ2-3 | TRBD2 | TRBV19 | NA | CASSITSGSLRADTQYF | TGTGCCAGTAGTATCACTAGCGGGTCCCTTCGTGCAGATACGCAGTATTTT
TRBJ2-5 | TRBD2 | TRBV19 | NA | CASSTGTSGNQETQYF | TGTGCCAGTAGTACCGGGACTAGCGGGAACCAAGAGACCCAGTACTTC
TRBJ2-1 | NA | TRBV13 | NA | CASIFGTVHNEQFF | TGTGCCAGCATCTTTGGGACTGTACACAATGAGCAGTTCTTC
TRBJ2-1 | TRBD2 | TRBV5-4 | NA | CASSLSGTSGRIEQFF | TGTGCCAGCAGCTTATCCGGGACTAGCGGGAGAATTGAGCAGTTCTTC
TRBJ2-3 | TRBD2 | TRBV20-1 | NA | CSARGLAGGADTQYF | TGCAGTGCCCGAGGCCTAGCGGGAGGGGCAGATACGCAGTATTTT
TRBJ2-7 | NA | TRBV11-2 | few | CASSLDLFYEQYF | TGTGCCAGCAGCTTAGATCTATTCTACGAGCAGTACTTC
TRBJ2-7 | TRBD1 | TRBV18 | NA | CASSPSRQGGEQYF | TGTGCCAGCTCACCCTCTCGACAGGGTGGGGAGCAGTACTTC
TRBJ2-7 | NA | TRBV20-1 | NA | CSADRDPSSYEQYF | TGCAGTGCTGACCGGGACCCAAGCTCCTACGAGCAGTACTTC
TRBJ2-1 | TRBD2 | TRBV28 | once | CAADGGGSSSSYNEQFF | TGTGCCGCCGACGGCGGGGGGAGCAGTAGCTCCTACAATGAGCAGTTCTTC
TRBJ2-7 | NA | TRBV25-1 | NA | CASSENSGEQYF | TGTGCCAGCAGTGAAAATAGTGGCGAGCAGTACTTC
TRBJ1-2 | NA | TRBV20-1 | many | CSPRNWNYGYTF | TGCAGTCCAAGGAATTGGAATTATGGCTACACCTTC
TRBJ1-2 | NA | TRBV30 | NA | CAWNREYGYTF | TGTGCCTGGAACAGGGAATATGGCTACACCTTC
TRBJ2-7 | NA | TRBV29-1 | many | CSASVSGKTYEQYF | TGCAGCGCTTCCGTATCCGGGAAAACCTACGAGCAGTACTTC